These 26 T cell receptor beta chains originate from one sample sequenced in a study of blood T cell repertoires in COVID-19. Repertoires were generated with immunoSEQ multiplex PCR, while TCRdb's copy carries only in-frame clones and drops some. The table has about 55,000 clones, 86% seen once; the top ten hold about 22%. The sample was peripheral blood. These receptors were collected from a woman older than 75 with acute or convalescent COVID-19.

This chain connects TRBV21-1 to TRBJ1-5; no DNA check was done on the table's D call, TRBD1. TRBV21-1 is labeled a pseudogene. This CDR3 is 20 amino acids long. DNA of the CDR3: TGTGCCAGCAGCAAAGACGAAGGGGGGACAGGGGGAGATAGCAATCAGCCCCAGCATTTT. Translation: CASSKDEGGTGGDSNQPQHF.

The chain recombines TRBV7-9 with TRBJ2-7; weak D call: TRBD1 (7 bases). The CDR3 has 14 amino acids. V lost 2 bases, J lost 3 bases, and 11 bases lay in between. Germline loops: CDR1 SEHNR, CDR2 FQNEAQ (reference sequence). The CDR3 coding sequence is TGTGCCAGCAGCTTAAGCAGGGGGGTCTACGAGCAGTACGTC. Encoded protein: CASSLSRGVYEQYV.

The chain carries TRBV10-3 and TRBJ1-2, with TRBD1 identical over 8 bases. V shed 3 bases and J 5 bases; nucleotides not matched to a gene: 8. In germline, CDR1 is ENHRY, CDR2 SYGVKD. This CDR3 is 15 amino acids long. The CDR3 sequence: CAISERTGQEYGYTF. The CDR3, as DNA: TGTGCCATCAGTGAAAGGACAGGGCAGGAATATGGCTACACCTTC.

This chain links TRBV7-3 with TRBJ2-2; unclear D gene. Trimming removed 4 bases from V and 0 bases from J, with 6 bases in between. There are 14 residues in the CDR3. The germline CDR1 and CDR2 sequences are SGHTA and FQGTGA. CDR3 sequence: CASSYSTNTGELFF. The CDR3 nucleotides are TGTGCCAGCAGCTACTCGACGAACACCGGGGAGCTGTTTTTT.

This clone was found a few times. The rearrangement links TRBV19 to TRBJ2-1; D possibly corresponds to TRBD1 (5 bases). The CDR3 length is 16 residues. The V gene's germline CDR1 is LNHDA and CDR2 SQIVND (reference sequence). V shed 2 bases and J shed 6 bases, with 17 bases lying between them. The CDR3 reads CASSIIGARLSNEQFF. The CDR3 DNA follows: TGTGCCAGTAGTATAATTGGGGCTCGCCTATCCAATGAGCAGTTCTTC.

This chain joins TRBV2 and TRBJ1-5, with TRBD1 as a possible D gene (5 bases). This CDR3 comprises 18 residues. From germline, CDR1 is SNHLY and CDR2 FYNNEI. The V end lost 1 base, the J end lost 0 bases, and 16 bases lay between the germline ends. The CDR3: CASSEGQGFTDSNQPQHF. CDR3 bases: TGTGCCAGCAGTGAAGGGCAGGGTTTCACGGATAGCAATCAGCCCCAGCATTTT.

The CDR3 here is CATRQVSYEQYF. The CDR3 DNA reads as TGTGCCACCCGACAGGTCTCCTACGAGCAGTACTTC. The chain employs TRBV6-6 and TRBJ2-7, with D tentatively TRBD1 (6 bases). The V gene lost 10 bases and the J gene lost 0 bases, with 10 bases spanning the gap. The CDR3 extends over 12 amino acids. CDR1 and CDR2 from the germline V gene are MNHNY and SVGAGI (reference sequence).

V and J are TRBV29-1 and TRBJ1-2; D gene uncertain. Germline assignment: CDR1 SQVTM and CDR2 ANQGSEA. V lost 3 bases and J 4 bases, leaving 18 bases between the germline ends. The CDR3 loop spans 15 amino acids. CDR3 nucleotides: TGCAGCGTTGATGGGAGGGCAGGATCGGGCTATGGCTACACCTTC. It codes for CSVDGRAGSGYGYTF.

The rearrangement links TRBV5-1 to TRBJ1-1; tentative D call: TRBD1 (6 bases). CDR1 is SGHRS, CDR2 YFSETQ, per germline. This CDR3 comprises 15 residues. The ends were cut back, 3 bases at V and 1 base at J, with 13 bases in the middle. CDR3 sequence reads: CASSSMGARNTEAFF. The CDR3 coding sequence is TGCGCCAGCAGCTCGATGGGGGCCCGGAACACTGAAGCTTTCTTT.

The chain joins TRBV5-1 to TRBJ2-5; 10 nucleotides line up with TRBD1. The CDR3 is 16 residues long. Germline trimming cut 4 bases from V and 5 bases from J; bases unmatched to any gene: 11. Germline lookup yields CDR1 SGHRS and CDR2 YFSETQ. The CDR3 bases are TGCGCCAGCAGCCCCTTAGGGGGACAGGGGTGGGAGACCCAGTACTTC. Translating gives CASSPLGGQGWETQYF.

V usage is TRBV2 and J usage is TRBJ2-1; 7 nucleotides match TRBD2. V dropped 3 bases and J dropped 9; count of bases not matched to a gene: 8. This CDR3 comprises 14 residues. Per germline, CDR1 SNHLY and CDR2 FYNNEI. The CDR3 protein is CASSDFRAGTEQFF. As DNA, the CDR3 is TGTGCCAGCAGTGACTTCCGAGCGGGGACTGAGCAGTTCTTC.

The V and J genes are TRBV7-3 and TRBJ2-3; D possibly corresponds to TRBD2 (6 bases). V lost 5 bases and J lost 2, with 14 bases in between. Per germline, CDR1 SGHTA and CDR2 FQGTGA. The CDR3 sequence is 15 residues long. The CDR3 protein is CASSPLGGNTDTQYF. CDR3 DNA sequence: TGTGCCAGCAGCCCTCTGGGAGGCAACACAGATACGCAGTATTTT.

As to this clone: Germline and junction disagree at one end, which may indicate a read error. The genes are TRBV3-1 (or the pseudogene TRBV3-2) and TRBJ1-3, with a possible D match to TRBD1 (6 bases). Per germline, CDR1 LGHDT and CDR2 YNNKEL (reference sequence). There are 12 residues in the CDR3. The CDR3 loop reads CASSQGGGVLNF. CDR3 nucleotides: TGTGCCAGCAGCCAAGGAGGGGGAGTACTGAATTTT.

The rearrangement uses TRBV10-2 and TRBJ1-2; TRBD1 matches at 7 bases. V was clipped by 8 bases and J by 6 bases; unmatched bases: 15. Looked up from germline, CDR1 is WSHSY and CDR2 is SAAADI. This CDR3 has 15 amino acids. This CDR3 reads CASVELTGSFDGYTF. CDR3 DNA: TGCGCCAGCGTAGAGCTGACAGGGTCATTTGATGGCTACACCTTC.

V gene TRBV10-3 combines with J gene TRBJ2-3, with D possibly matching TRBD1 (6 bases). Trimming took 4 bases from V and 0 from J, leaving 11 bases between them. CDR1 ENHRY and CDR2 SYGVKD come from the germline V gene. This CDR3 has 15 residues. The chain's CDR3 is CAISGPGASTDTQYF. In DNA form, the CDR3 reads TGTGCCATCAGTGGGCCAGGGGCTAGCACAGATACGCAGTATTTT.

The gene calls are TRBV4-1 and TRBJ1-5; 8 nucleotides line up with TRBD1. Germline lookup yields CDR1 MGHRA and CDR2 YSYEKL. Trimming removed 0 bases from V and 1 base from J; junction bases left unmatched: 11. This CDR3 comprises 19 residues. Here the CDR3 DNA reads TGCGCCAGCAGCCAAGATTGGAGACAGGGGCGAGGAAGCAATCAGCCCCAGCATTTT. Its translation is CASSQDWRQGRGSNQPQHF.

The chain has TRBV3-1 (or the pseudogene TRBV3-2) and TRBJ1-2, with D possibly matching TRBD1 (6 bases). The CDR3 covers 14 residues. CDR1 and CDR2 (germline): LGHDT, YNNKEL (reference sequence). The V gene lost 2 bases and the J gene lost 5 bases, with 12 bases spanning the gap. CDR3 residues: CASSQSTGFYGYTF. The CDR3 DNA sequence: TGTGCCAGCAGCCAAAGTACAGGGTTTTATGGCTACACCTTC.

The chain has TRBV18 and TRBJ2-2; 9 bases match TRBD2. The V gene's germline CDR1 is KGHSH and CDR2 LQKENI. The length of the CDR3 is 17 residues. After removal of 4 bases from V and 4 bases from J, the junction contained 10 bases not matched to a gene. The CDR3: CASSLTNSGSGTGELFF. The CDR3, as DNA: TGTGCCAGCTCACTTACCAATAGCGGGAGTGGCACCGGGGAGCTGTTTTTT.

The chain recombines TRBV9 with TRBJ2-2; 7 bases align to TRBD2. CDR1 and CDR2 (germline): SGDLS, YYNGEE. With V trimmed by 3 bases and J by 3 bases, 5 bases remained unmatched. The CDR3 totals 15 residues. CDR3 coding DNA: TGTGCCAGCAGCGGAAGCGGGACGTACACCGGGGAGCTGTTTTTT. It codes for CASSGSGTYTGELFF. Drawing the rest from reference TRBV9 and TRBJ2-2, the complete variable domain is DSGVTQTPKHLITATGQRVTLRCSPRSGDLSVYWYQQSLDQGLQFLIQYYNGEERAKGNILERFSAQQFPDLHSELNLSSLELGDSALYFCASSGSGTYTGELFFGEGSRLTVL.

In nucleotides, the CDR3 is TGTGCCAGCAGTTACGCCGTCACAGGGAAACAAGAGACCCAGTACTTC. Its translation: CASSYAVTGKQETQYF. The chain has TRBV6-5 and TRBJ2-5, with a tentative D call TRBD1 (6 bases). The CDR3 runs to 16 residues. The germline V gene has CDR1 MNHEY and CDR2 SVGAGI. V shed 2 bases and J shed 2 bases, with 15 bases lying between them.

This clone was counted only a few times. Here the CDR3 reads CASTPNRVKNSPLHF. CDR3 DNA sequence: TGTGCCAGCACCCCTAACAGGGTGAAGAATTCACCCCTCCACTTT. The rearrangement joins TRBV6-5 to TRBJ1-6, with D tentatively TRBD1 (6 bases). Germline CDR1 reads MNHEY; CDR2 reads SVGAGI. Trimming left V 7 bases short and J 7 bases short, with 17 bases between. The CDR3 is 15 residues long.

V usage is TRBV14 and J usage is TRBJ1-3; a possible D gene is TRBD1 (5 bases). CDR1 is SGHDN, CDR2 FVKESK, per germline. V lost 0 bases and J 5 bases, leaving 11 bases between the germline ends. The CDR3 sequence is 15 residues long. CDR3 residues: CASSQDHRRRNTIYF. CDR3 DNA: TGTGCCAGCAGCCAAGATCACAGGCGAAGAAACACCATATATTTT.

V and J are TRBV5-1 and TRBJ2-7; TRBD1 might be the D (6 bases). Germline V gene data show CDR1 as SGHRS and CDR2 as YFSETQ. Trimming left V 4 bases short and J 7 bases short, with 15 bases between. CDR3 length: 13 residues. The CDR3 DNA reads TGCGCCAGCAGCCAACAGGTCACAGGGGAGCAGTACTTC. Encoded protein: CASSQQVTGEQYF.

The J gene is TRBJ1-4, the V gene TRBV2; possibly TRBD1 for D (5 bases). The CDR3 extends over 15 amino acids. CDR1 is SNHLY, CDR2 FYNNEI, per germline. Between the trimmed V and J ends, which lost 2 bases and 0 bases, there was a span of 7 bases. The CDR3: CASSERGTTNEKLFF. The CDR3 DNA reads TGTGCCAGCAGTGAACGGGGGACAACTAATGAAAAACTGTTTTTT.

The chain uses TRBV6-5 and TRBJ2-7; TRBD1 matches 8 bases. CDR3 length: 13 residues. J gave up 7 bases and V 5 bases, and 7 bases lay outside the gene matches. CDR1 is MNHEY and CDR2 is SVGAGI in the germline V gene. The CDR3 region is CASSLQGAGEQYV. The CDR3 DNA sequence: TGTGCCAGCAGTCTGCAGGGGGCGGGGGAGCAGTACGTC.

The gene calls are TRBV9 and TRBJ2-5, with 8 bases identical to TRBD2. Germline CDR1 SGDLS, CDR2 YYNGEE. The CDR3 spans 14 residues. Losses at the gene ends were 4 bases for V and 6 bases for J; bases not matched to a gene: 8. The CDR3 sequence is CASSQAGLVKTQYF. The CDR3 nucleotides read TGTGCCAGCAGCCAAGCGGGACTAGTTAAGACCCAGTACTTC. The full variable domain, completed using reference TRBV9 and TRBJ2-5, is DSGVTQTPKHLITATGQRVTLRCSPRSGDLSVYWYQQSLDQGLQFLIQYYNGEERAKGNILERFSAQQFPDLHSELNLSSLELGDSALYFCASSQAGLVKTQYFGPGTRLLVL.